Below, 8 T cell receptor beta chains from the same sample are listed, as sequenced in a study of control samples from healthy donors and cancer patients. Assay used: immunoSEQ multiplex PCR; TCRdb lists only in-frame clones, some missing. The sample includes 130,000 or so clones, 80% to 95% of them seen just once. Specimen: blood. All receptors come from a woman between 50 and 59 years old in good health.

The chain is built from TRBV19 and TRBJ2-1, with TRBD2 identical over 9 bases. The CDR3 loop spans 15 amino acids. J lost 7 bases, V lost 3 bases, and 7 bases had no gene match. The germline V gene has CDR1 LNHDA and CDR2 SQIVND (reference sequence). CDR3 in DNA: TGTGCCAGTAGTATGTCAGGACTAGCGCGGAATGAGCAGTTCTTC. It codes for CASSMSGLARNEQFF. Together with reference TRBV19 and TRBJ2-1, the CDR3 gives the full variable domain: DGGITQSPKYLFRKEGQNVTLSCEQNLNHDAMYWYRQDPGQGLRLIYYSQIVNDFQKGDIAEGYSVSREKKESFPLTVTSAQKNPTAFYLCASSMSGLARNEQFFGPGTRLTVL.

The chain joins TRBV28 to TRBJ1-3; TRBD1 agrees at 7 bases. Germline CDR1 is MDHEN and CDR2 is SYDVKM. V lost 4 bases, J lost 2 bases, and 11 bases stayed unmatched. The CDR3 has 17 residues. Here the CDR3 reads CASSSDRDRVPGNTIYF. In nucleotides, the CDR3 is TGTGCCAGCAGTTCTGACCGAGACAGGGTCCCTGGAAACACCATATATTTT.

The J gene is TRBJ1-6, the V gene TRBV5-8, with D unclear. V was pared by 0 bases and J by 14 bases, with 3 bases between. This CDR3 contains 10 residues. Germline V gene sequence: CDR1 SGHTS, CDR2 YDEGEE. CDR3 nucleotides: TGTGCCAGCAGCTTGGTTTCCCTCCACTTT. Translation gives CASSLVSLHF. Looking up the rest from reference TRBV5-8 and TRBJ1-6 gives the full variable domain: EAGVTQSPTHLIKTRGQQATLRCSPISGHTSVYWYQQALGLGLQFLLWYDEGEERNRGNFPPRFSGRQFPNYSSELNVNALELEDSALYLCASSLVSLHFGNGTRLTVT.

This clone was observed a few times. The V call is TRBV18, the J call TRBJ2-4; D not resolved. This CDR3 is 15 amino acids long. V dropped 3 bases and J dropped 0 bases, with 9 bases sitting between them. The germline V gene has CDR1 KGHSH and CDR2 LQKENI. CDR3 DNA sequence: TGTGCCAGCTCACCGGACGATCTAGCCAAAAACATTCAGTACTTC. Protein: CASSPDDLAKNIQYF. The full variable domain, its missing parts supplied by reference TRBV18 and TRBJ2-4, is NAGVMQNPRHLVRRRGQEARLRCSPMKGHSHVYWYRQLPEEGLKFMVYLQKENIIDESGMPKERFSAEFPKEGPSILRIQQVVRGDSAAYFCASSPDDLAKNIQYFGAGTRLSVL.

This chain links TRBV7-9 with TRBJ1-1; the match to TRBD1 covers 9 bases. The CDR3 has 14 amino acids. Germline CDR1 is SEHNR and CDR2 is FQNEAQ (reference sequence). Trimming cost V 1 base and J 7 bases; bases outside gene matches: 4. The CDR3 nucleotides are TGTGCCAGCAGCTTAGACAGGGGGCCCGATGAAGCTTTCTTT. It codes for CASSLDRGPDEAFF. Looking up the rest from reference TRBV7-9 and TRBJ1-1 gives the full variable domain: DTGVSQNPRHKITKRGQNVTFRCDPISEHNRLYWYRQTLGQGPEFLTYFQNEAQLEKSRLLSDRFSAERPKGSFSTLEIQRTEQGDSAMYLCASSLDRGPDEAFFGQGTRLTVV.

The chain's CDR3 is CASSVLSGSSGGANVLTF. The CDR3 region has the DNA TGTGCCAGCAGCGTACTTAGCGGGAGTTCAGGCGGGGCCAACGTCCTGACTTTC. The rearrangement links TRBV9 to TRBJ2-6; 9 nucleotides line up with TRBD2. The CDR3 is made up of 18 amino acids. The V gene's germline CDR1 is SGDLS and CDR2 YYNGEE. The junction had 9 bases not matched to a gene; V was cut back by 1 base and J by 4 bases.

This chain links TRBV7-9 with TRBJ2-1; the match to TRBD2 covers 10 bases. V lost 2 bases and J lost 5; bases outside the gene matches: 3. Germline lookup yields CDR1 SEHNR and CDR2 FQNEAQ (reference sequence). The CDR3 has 15 residues. The CDR3 region has the DNA TGTGCCAGCAGCTTACTAGCGGGGGAAGACAATGAGCAGTTCTTC. Protein product: CASSLLAGEDNEQFF.

The V call is TRBV6-5, the J call TRBJ1-5; TRBD1 matches 7 bases. CDR1 is MNHEY, CDR2 SVGAGI, per germline. The ends lost 8 bases at V and 5 bases at J; junction bases unmatched: 12. The CDR3 consists of 15 residues. The CDR3 coding sequence is TGTGCCAGCGGTAGTGGAACAGGGGTCTATCAGCCCCAGCATTTT. As protein: CASGSGTGVYQPQHF.